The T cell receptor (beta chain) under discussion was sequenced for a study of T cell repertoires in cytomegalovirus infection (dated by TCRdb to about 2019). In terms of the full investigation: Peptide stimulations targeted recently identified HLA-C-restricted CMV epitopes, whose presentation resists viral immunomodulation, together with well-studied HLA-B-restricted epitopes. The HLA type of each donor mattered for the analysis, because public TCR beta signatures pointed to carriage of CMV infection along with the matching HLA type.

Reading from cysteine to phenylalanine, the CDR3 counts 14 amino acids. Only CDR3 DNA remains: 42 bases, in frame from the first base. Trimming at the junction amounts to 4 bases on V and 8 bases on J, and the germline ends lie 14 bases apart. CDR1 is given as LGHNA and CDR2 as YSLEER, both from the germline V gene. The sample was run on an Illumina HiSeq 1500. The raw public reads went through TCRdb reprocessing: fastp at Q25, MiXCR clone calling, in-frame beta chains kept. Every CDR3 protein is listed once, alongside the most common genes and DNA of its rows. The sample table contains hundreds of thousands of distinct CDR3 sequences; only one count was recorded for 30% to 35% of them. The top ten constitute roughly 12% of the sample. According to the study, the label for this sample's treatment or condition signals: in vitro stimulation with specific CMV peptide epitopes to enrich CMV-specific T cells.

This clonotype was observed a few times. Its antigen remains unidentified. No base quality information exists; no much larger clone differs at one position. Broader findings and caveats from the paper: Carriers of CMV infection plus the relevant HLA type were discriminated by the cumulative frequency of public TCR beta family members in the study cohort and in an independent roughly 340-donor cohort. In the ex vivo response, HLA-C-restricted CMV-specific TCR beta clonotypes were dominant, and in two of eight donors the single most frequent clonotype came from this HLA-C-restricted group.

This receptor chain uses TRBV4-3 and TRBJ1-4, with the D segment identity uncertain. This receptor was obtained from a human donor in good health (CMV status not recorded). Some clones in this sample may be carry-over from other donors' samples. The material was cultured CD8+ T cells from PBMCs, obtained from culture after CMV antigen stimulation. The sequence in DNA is TGCGCCAGCAGCCCCGGGTCATTAACGGAAAAACTGTTTTTT. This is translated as CASSPGSLTEKLFF.